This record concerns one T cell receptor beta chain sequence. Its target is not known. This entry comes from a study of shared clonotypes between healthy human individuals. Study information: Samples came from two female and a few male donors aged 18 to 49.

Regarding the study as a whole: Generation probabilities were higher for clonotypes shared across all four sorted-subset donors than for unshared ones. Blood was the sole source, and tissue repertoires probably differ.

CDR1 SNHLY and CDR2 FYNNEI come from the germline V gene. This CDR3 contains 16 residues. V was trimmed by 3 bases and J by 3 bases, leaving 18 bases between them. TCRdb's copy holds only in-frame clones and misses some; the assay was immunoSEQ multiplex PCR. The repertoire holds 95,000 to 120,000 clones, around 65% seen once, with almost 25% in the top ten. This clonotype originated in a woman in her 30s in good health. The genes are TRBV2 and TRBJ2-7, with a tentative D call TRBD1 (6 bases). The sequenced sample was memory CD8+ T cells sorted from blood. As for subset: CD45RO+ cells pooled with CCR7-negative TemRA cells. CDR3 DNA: TGTGCCAGCAGTGAGGGGGCAGGGACCCTAGACTACGAGCAGTACTTC. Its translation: CASSEGAGTLDYEQYF.